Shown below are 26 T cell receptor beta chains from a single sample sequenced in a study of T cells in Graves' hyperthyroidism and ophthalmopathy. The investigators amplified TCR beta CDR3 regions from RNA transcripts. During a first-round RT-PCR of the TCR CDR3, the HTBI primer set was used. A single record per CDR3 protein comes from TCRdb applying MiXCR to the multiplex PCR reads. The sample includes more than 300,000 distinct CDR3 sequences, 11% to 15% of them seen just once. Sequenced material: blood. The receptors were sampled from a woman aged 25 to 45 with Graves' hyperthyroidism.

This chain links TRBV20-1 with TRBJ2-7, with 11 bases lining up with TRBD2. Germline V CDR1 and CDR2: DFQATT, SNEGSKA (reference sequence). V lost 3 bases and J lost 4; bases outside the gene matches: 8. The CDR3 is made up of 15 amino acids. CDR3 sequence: CSARHLTSGTYEQYF. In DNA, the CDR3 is TGCAGTGCTAGGCACCTGACTAGCGGGACTTACGAGCAGTACTTC.

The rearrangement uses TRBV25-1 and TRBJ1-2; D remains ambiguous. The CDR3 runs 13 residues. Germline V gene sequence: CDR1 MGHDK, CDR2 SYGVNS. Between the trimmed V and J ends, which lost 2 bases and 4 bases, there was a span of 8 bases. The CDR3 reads CASSETSAYGYTF. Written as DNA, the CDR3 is TGTGCCAGCAGTGAAACTTCAGCCTATGGCTACACCTTC.

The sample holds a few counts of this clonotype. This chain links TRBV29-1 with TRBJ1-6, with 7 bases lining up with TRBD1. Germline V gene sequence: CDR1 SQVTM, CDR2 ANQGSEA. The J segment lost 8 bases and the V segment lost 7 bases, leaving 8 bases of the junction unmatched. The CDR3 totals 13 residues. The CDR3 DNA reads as TGCAGCGCCGCGACAGGGTCGGATTCACCCCTCCACTTT. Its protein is CSAATGSDSPLHF. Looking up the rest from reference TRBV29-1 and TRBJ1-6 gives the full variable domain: SAVISQKPSRDICQRGTSLTIQCQVDSQVTMMFWYRQQPGQSLTLIATANQGSEATYESGFVIDKFPISRPNLTFSTLTVSNMSPEDSSIYLCSAATGSDSPLHFGNGTRLTVT.

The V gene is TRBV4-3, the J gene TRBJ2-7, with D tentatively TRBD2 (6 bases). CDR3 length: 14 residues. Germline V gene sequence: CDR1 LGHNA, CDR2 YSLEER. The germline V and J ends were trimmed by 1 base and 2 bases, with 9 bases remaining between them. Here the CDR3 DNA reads TGCGCCAGCAGCCAAGTTGCGGGGACCTACGAGCAGTACTTC. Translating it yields CASSQVAGTYEQYF.

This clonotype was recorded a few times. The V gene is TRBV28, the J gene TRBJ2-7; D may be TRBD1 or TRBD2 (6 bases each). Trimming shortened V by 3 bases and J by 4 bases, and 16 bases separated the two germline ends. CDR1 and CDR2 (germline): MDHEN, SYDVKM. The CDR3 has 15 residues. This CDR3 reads CASSFTGRGVYEQYF. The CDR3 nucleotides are TGTGCCAGCAGTTTCACAGGGCGGGGTGTGTACGAGCAGTACTTC.

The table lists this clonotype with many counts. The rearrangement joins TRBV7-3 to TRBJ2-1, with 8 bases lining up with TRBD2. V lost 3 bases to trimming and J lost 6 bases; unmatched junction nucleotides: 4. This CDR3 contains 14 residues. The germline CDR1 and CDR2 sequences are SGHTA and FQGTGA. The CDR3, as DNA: TGTGCCAGCAGCTTGGGAACTAGCGGCAATGAGCAGTTCTTC. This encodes CASSLGTSGNEQFF.

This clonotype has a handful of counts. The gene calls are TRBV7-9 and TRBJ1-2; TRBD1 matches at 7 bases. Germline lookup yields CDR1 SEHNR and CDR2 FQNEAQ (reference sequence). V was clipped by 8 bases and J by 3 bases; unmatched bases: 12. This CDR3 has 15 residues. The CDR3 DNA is TGTGCCAGCGCTCTTCCCGTGGGGACAGACTATGGCTACACCTTC. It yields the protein CASALPVGTDYGYTF. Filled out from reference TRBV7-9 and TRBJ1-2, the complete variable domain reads DTGVSQNPRHKITKRGQNVTFRCDPISEHNRLYWYRQTLGQGPEFLTYFQNEAQLEKSRLLSDRFSAERPKGSFSTLEIQRTEQGDSAMYLCASALPVGTDYGYTFGSGTRLTVV.

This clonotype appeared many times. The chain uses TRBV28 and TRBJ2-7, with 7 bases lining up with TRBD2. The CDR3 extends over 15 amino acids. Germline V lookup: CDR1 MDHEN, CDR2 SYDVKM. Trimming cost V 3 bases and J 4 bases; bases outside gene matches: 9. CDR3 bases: TGTGCCAGCAGTTTTGAGGGAGGGCCGCGGTACGAGCAGTACTTC. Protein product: CASSFEGGPRYEQYF.

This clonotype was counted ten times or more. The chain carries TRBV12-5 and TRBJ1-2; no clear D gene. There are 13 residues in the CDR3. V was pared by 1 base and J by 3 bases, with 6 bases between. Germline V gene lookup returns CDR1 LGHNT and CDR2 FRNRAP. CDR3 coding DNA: TGTGCTAGTGGTTTGGACTCCGACTATGGCTACACCTTC. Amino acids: CASGLDSDYGYTF.

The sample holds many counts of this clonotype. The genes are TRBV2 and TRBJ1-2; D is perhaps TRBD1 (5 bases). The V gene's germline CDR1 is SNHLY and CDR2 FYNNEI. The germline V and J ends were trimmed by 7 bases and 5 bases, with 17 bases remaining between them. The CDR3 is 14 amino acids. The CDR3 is CASKPLGRGYGYTF. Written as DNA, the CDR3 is TGTGCCAGCAAACCCCTAGGGAGGGGTTATGGCTACACCTTC.

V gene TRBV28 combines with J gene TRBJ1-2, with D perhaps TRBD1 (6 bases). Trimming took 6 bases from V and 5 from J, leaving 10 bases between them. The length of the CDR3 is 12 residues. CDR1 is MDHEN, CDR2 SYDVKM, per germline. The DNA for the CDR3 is TGTGCCAGCAGCAGGGGTCCATATGGCTACACCTTC. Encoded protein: CASSRGPYGYTF.

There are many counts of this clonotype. The CDR3 here is CASSLLDQPQHF. The CDR3 DNA reads as TGTGCCAGCAGCTTGCTCGATCAGCCCCAGCATTTT. The rearrangement links TRBV5-6 to TRBJ1-5; D remains unclear. The ends were cut back, 1 base at V and 5 bases at J, with 4 bases in the middle. CDR1 and CDR2 (germline): SGHDT, YYEEEE. The CDR3 has 12 residues.

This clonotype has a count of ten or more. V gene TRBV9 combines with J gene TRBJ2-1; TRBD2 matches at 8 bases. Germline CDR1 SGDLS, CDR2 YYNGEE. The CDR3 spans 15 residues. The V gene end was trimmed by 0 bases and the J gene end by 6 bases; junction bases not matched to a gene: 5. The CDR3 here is CASSVALAGGNEQFF. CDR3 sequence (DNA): TGTGCCAGCAGCGTAGCTCTCGCGGGAGGCAATGAGCAGTTCTTC.

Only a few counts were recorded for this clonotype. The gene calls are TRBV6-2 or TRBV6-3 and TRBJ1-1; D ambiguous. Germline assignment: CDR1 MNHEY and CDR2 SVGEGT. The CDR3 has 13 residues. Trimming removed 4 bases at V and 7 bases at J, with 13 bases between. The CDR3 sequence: CASSLGGGREAFF. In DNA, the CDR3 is TGTGCCAGCAGTTTGGGAGGAGGCCGTGAAGCTTTCTTT.

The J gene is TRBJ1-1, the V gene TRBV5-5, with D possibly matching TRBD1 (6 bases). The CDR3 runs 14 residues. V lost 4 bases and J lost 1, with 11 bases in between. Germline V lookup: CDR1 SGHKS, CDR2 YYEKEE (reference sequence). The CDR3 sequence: CASSGQPGNTEAFF. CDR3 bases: TGTGCCAGCAGCGGACAGCCCGGGAACACTGAAGCTTTCTTT.

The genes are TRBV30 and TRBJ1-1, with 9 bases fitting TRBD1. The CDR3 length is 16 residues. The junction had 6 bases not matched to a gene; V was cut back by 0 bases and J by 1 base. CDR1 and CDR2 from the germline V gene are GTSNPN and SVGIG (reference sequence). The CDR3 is CAWSVWGQGTNTEAFF. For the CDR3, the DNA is TGTGCCTGGAGTGTATGGGGACAGGGCACGAACACTGAAGCTTTCTTT.

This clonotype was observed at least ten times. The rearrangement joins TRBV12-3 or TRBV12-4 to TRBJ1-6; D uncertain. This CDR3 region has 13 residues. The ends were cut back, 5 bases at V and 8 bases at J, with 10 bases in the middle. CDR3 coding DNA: TGTGCCAGCAGTCTGAATAGGGATTCACCCCTCCACTTT. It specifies CASSLNRDSPLHF.

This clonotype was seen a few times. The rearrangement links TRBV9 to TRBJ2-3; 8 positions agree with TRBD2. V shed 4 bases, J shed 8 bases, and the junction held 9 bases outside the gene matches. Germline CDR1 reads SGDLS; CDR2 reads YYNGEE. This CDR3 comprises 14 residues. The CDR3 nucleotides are TGTGCCAGCAGCCCGGGACTAGGAAGAAGTACGCAGTATTTT. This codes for CASSPGLGRSTQYF.

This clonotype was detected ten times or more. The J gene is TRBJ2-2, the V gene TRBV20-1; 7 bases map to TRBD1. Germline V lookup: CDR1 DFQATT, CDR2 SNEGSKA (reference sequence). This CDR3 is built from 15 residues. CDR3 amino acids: CSVQKQGFVTGELFF. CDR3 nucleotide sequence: TGCAGCGTACAGAAACAGGGGTTCGTCACCGGGGAGCTGTTTTTT.

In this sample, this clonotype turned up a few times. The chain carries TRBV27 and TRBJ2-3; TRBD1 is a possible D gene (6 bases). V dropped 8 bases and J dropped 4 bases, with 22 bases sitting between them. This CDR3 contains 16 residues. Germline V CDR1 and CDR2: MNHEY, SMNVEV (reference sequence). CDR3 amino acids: CASLPWQGWVADTQYF. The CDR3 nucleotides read TGTGCCAGCCTCCCCTGGCAGGGGTGGGTTGCAGATACGCAGTATTTT.

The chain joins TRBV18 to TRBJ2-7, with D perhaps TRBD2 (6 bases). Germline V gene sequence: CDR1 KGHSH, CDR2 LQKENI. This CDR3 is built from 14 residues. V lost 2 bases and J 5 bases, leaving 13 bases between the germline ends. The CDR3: CASSPFPGTDEQYF. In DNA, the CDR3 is TGTGCCAGCTCACCATTCCCAGGGACTGACGAGCAGTACTTC. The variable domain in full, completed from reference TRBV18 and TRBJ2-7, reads NAGVMQNPRHLVRRRGQEARLRCSPMKGHSHVYWYRQLPEEGLKFMVYLQKENIIDESGMPKERFSAEFPKEGPSILRIQQVVRGDSAAYFCASSPFPGTDEQYFGPGTRLTVT.

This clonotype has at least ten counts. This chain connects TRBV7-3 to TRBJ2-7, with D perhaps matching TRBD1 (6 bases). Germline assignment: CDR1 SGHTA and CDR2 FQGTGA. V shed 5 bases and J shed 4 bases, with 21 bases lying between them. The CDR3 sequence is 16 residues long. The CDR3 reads CASSPEPGTPTYEQYF. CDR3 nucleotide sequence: TGTGCCAGCAGCCCCGAACCCGGGACACCGACTTACGAGCAGTACTTC.

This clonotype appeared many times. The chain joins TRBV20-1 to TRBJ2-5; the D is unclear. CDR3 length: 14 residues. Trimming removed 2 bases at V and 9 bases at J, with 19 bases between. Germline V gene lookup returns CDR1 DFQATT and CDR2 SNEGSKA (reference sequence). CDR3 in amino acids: CSARPPTDPTAQYF. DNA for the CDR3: TGCAGTGCTAGACCCCCGACGGATCCAACGGCCCAGTACTTC.

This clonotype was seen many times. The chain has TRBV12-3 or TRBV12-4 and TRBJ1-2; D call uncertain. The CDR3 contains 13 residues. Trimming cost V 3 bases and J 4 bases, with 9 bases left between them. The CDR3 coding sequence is TGTGCCAGCAGTTTCGAGGGAGTCTATGGCTACACCTTC. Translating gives CASSFEGVYGYTF.

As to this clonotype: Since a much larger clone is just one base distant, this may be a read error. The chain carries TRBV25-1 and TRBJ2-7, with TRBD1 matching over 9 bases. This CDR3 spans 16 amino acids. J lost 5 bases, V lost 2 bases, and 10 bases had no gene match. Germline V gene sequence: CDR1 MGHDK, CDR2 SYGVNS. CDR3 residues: CASSEGPGQGWDEQYF. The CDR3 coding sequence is TGTGCCAGCAGTGAAGGCCCGGGACAGGGATGGGACGAGCAGTACTTC.

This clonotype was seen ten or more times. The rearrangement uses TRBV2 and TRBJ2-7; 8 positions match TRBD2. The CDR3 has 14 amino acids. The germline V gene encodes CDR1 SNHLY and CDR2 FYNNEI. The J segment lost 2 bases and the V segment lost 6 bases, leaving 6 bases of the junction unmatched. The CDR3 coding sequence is TGTGCCAGCAGCGCGCGGGGGGAACCCTACGAGCAGTACTTC. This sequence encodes CASSARGEPYEQYF.